This record looks at one TCR beta chain sequence and its context. Its antigen is still unknown. This entry belongs to a study of vaccination effects on CD4 cells after COVID-19. Findings of the study overall: No early post-infection timepoints were available in the study, which also included few convalescent patients.

With the ViraFEST assay, the study expanded antigen-specific CD4+ T cells using viral peptide pools, then sequenced them. Subsequent to approximately 11 days of culture, CD4+ T cells were isolated. Nobody among the vaccine recipients had prior SARS-CoV-2 infection (nucleocapsid antibodies were negative). Half-medium changes using IL-2 medium occurred on days 3 and 7. Trimming removed 5 bases at V and 7 bases at J, with 11 bases between. The CDR3 covers 12 residues. CDR1 and CDR2 from the germline V gene are MNHEY and SVGAGI. Generated by immunoSEQ multiplex PCR, the TCRdb table keeps only in-frame clones and is missing some. The sample includes 30,000 to 40,000 clones, around 73% seen only once; the top ten take about 27%.

This sequence joins TRBV6-5 and TRBJ1-2; weak D call: TRBD1 (5 bases). This TCR was sampled from a human donor who received a COVID-19 vaccine. The sequences come from CD4+ T cells from PBMCs cultured with HCoV-OC43 spike peptides, collected before COVID-19 vaccination. Subset indicated: HCoV-OC43 spike overlapping peptide pool stimulation. CDR3 coding DNA: TGTGCCAGCAGTCCCAGGGAAGGTGGCTACACCTTC. Translated: CASSPREGGYTF.